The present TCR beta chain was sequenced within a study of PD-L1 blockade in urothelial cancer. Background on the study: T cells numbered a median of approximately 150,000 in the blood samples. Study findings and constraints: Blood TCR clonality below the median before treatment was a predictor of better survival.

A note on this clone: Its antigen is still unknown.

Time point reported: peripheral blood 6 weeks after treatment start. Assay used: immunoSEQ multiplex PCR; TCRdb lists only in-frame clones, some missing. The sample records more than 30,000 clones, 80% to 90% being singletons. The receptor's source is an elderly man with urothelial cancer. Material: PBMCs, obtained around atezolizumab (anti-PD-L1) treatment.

The CDR3 DNA reads as TGTGCCAGCCACCCCCGGGGCTCCTACGAGCAGTACTTC. This translates into CASHPRGSYEQYF. The chain has TRBV27 and TRBJ2-7, with D possibly TRBD2 on 5 matching bases. CDR1 MNHEY and CDR2 SMNVEV come from the germline V gene (reference sequence). Trimming left V 8 bases short and J 0 bases short, with 11 bases between. This CDR3 contains 13 residues.